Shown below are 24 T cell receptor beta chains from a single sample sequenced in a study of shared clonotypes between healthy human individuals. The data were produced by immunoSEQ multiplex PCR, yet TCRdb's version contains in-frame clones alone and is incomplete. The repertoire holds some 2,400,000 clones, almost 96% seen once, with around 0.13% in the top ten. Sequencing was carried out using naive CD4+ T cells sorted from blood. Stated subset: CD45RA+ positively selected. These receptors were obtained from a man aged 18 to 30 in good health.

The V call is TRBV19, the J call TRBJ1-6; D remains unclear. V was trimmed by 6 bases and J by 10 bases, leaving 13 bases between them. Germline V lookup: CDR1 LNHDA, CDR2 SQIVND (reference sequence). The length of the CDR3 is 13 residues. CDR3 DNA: TGTGCCAGTAGCACCGCGGATTCCTCACCCCTCCACTTT. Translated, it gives CASSTADSSPLHF. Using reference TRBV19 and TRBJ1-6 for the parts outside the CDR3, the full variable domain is DGGITQSPKYLFRKEGQNVTLSCEQNLNHDAMYWYRQDPGQGLRLIYYSQIVNDFQKGDIAEGYSVSREKKESFPLTVTSAQKNPTAFYLCASSTADSSPLHFGNGTRLTVT.

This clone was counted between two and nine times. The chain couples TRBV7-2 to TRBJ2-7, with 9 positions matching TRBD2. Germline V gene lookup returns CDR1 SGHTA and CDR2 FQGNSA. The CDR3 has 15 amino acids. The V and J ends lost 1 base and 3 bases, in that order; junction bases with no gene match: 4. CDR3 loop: CASSLERGAFYEQYF. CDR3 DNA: TGTGCCAGCAGCTTAGAGCGGGGGGCCTTCTACGAGCAGTACTTC.

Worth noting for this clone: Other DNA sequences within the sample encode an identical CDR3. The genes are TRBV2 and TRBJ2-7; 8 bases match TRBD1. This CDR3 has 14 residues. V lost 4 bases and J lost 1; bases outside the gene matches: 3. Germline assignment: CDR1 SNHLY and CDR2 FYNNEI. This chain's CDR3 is CASSGGTGSYEQYF. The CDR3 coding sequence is TGTGCCAGCAGTGGGGGGACAGGTTCCTACGAGCAGTACTTC.

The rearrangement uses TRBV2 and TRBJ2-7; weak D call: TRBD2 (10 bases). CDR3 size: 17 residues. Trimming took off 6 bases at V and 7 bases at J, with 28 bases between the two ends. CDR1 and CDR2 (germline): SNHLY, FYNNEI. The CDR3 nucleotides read TGTGCCAGCAGGGGGACAGGGCTCCTAGCGGGAGTCAAAGAGCAGTACTTC. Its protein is CASRGTGLLAGVKEQYF.

The CDR3 nucleotides are TGTGCCACCAGCTCAGGGGAGGGGGCTCATGGCTACACCTTC. Its translation is CATSSGEGAHGYTF. This rearrangement joins TRBV15 to TRBJ1-2; the match to TRBD1 covers 7 bases. Germline loops: CDR1 LNHNV, CDR2 YYDKDF (reference sequence). The CDR3 extends over 14 amino acids. The junction had 9 bases not matched to a gene; V was cut back by 5 bases and J by 6 bases.

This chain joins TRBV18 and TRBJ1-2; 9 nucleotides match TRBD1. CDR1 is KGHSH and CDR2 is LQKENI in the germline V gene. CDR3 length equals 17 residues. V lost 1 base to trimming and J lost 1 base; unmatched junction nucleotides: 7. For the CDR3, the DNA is TGTGCCAGCTCACCACGCGGGACAGGGTCGGTTAACTATGGCTACACCTTC. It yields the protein CASSPRGTGSVNYGYTF. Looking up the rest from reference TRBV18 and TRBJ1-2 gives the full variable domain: NAGVMQNPRHLVRRRGQEARLRCSPMKGHSHVYWYRQLPEEGLKFMVYLQKENIIDESGMPKERFSAEFPKEGPSILRIQQVVRGDSAAYFCASSPRGTGSVNYGYTFGSGTRLTVV.

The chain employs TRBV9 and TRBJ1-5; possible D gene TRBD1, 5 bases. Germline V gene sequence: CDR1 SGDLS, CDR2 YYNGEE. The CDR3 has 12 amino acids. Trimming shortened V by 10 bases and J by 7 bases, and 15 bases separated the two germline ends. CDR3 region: CAGRWGEQPQHF. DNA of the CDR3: TGTGCCGGCCGGTGGGGCGAACAGCCCCAGCATTTT.

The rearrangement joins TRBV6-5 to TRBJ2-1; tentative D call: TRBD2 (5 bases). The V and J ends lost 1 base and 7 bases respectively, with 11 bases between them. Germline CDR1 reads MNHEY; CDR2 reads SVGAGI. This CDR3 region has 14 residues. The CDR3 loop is CASSYWDRGNEQFF. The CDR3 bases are TGTGCCAGCAGTTACTGGGATCGAGGGAATGAGCAGTTCTTC.

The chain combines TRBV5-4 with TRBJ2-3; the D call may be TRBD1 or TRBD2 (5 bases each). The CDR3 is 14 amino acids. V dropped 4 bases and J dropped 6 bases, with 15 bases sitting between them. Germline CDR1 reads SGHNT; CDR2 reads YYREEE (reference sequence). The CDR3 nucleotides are TGTGCCAGCAGCCTCCGGGACCCGGGGGATACGCAGTATTTT. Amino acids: CASSLRDPGDTQYF.

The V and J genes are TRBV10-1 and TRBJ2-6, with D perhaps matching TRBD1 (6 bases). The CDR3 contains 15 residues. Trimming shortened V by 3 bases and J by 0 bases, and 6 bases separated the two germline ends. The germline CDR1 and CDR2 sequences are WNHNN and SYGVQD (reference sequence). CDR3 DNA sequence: TGCGCCAGCAGTGAACAGGGCTCTGGGGCCAACGTCCTGACTTTC. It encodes CASSEQGSGANVLTF.

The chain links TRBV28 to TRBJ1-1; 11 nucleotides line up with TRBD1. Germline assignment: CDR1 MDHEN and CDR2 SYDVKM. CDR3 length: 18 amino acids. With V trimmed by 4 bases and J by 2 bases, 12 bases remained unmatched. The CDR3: CASSSPGDRGSFNTEAFF. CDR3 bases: TGTGCCAGCAGTTCCCCTGGGGACAGGGGGTCTTTTAACACTGAAGCTTTCTTT.

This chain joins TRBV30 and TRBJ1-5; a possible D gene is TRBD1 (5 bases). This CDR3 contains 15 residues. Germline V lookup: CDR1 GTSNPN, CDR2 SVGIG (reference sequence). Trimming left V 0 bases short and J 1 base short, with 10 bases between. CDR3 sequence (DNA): TGTGCCTGGAGTGTACTGGGGCAGAGCAATCAGCCCCAGCATTTT. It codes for CAWSVLGQSNQPQHF.

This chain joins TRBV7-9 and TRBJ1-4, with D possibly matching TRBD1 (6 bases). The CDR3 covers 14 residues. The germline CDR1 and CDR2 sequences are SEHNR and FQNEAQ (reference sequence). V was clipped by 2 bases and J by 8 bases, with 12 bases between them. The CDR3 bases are TGTGCCAGCAGCTTACCGGGGGCTCGGGAAAAACTGTTTTTT. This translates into CASSLPGAREKLFF.

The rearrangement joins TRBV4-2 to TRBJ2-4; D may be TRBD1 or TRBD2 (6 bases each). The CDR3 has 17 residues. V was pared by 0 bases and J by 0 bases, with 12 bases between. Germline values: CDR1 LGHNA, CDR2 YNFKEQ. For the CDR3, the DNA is TGTGCCAGCAGCCAAGATCGTCGGGGGCTAGCCAAAAACATTCAGTACTTC. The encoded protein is CASSQDRRGLAKNIQYF.

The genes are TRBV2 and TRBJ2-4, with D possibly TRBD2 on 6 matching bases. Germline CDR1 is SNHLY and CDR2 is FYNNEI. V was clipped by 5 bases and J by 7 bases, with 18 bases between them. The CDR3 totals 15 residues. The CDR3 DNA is TGTGCCAGCAGTCCGGGACTTAAAGTTCTGAACATTCAGTACTTC. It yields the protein CASSPGLKVLNIQYF.

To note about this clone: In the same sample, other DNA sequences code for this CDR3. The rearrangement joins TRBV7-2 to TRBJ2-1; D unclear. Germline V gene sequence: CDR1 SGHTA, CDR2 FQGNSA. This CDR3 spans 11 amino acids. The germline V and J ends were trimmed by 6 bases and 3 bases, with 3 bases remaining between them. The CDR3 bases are TGTGCCAGCAGGGACTACAATGAGCAGTTCTTC. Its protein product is CASRDYNEQFF.

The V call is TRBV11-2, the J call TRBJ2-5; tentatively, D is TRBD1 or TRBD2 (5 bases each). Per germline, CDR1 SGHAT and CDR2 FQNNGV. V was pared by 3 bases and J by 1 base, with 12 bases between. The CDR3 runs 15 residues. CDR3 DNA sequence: TGTGCCAGCAGCTTTGGTGGGGGACCCCAAGAGACCCAGTACTTC. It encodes CASSFGGGPQETQYF.

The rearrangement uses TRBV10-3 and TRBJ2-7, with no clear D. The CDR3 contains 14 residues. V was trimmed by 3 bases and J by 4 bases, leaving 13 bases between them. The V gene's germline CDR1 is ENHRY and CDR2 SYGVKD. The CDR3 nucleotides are TGTGCCATCAGTGACCAAAGGACCCATTACGAGCAGTACTTC. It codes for CAISDQRTHYEQYF.

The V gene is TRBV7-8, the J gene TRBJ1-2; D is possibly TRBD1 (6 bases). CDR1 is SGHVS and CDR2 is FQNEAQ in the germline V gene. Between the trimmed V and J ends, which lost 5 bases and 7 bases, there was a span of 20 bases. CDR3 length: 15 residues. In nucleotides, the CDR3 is TGTGCCAGCAGCCCCGCCCCTGGGGGGGCGGGTGGCTACACCTTC. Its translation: CASSPAPGGAGGYTF.

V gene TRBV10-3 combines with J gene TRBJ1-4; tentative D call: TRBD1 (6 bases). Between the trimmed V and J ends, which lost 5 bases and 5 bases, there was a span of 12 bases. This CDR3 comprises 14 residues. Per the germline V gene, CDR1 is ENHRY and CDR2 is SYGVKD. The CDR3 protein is CAISSGTPNEKLFF. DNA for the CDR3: TGTGCCATCAGTTCCGGGACACCGAATGAAAAACTGTTTTTT.

The CDR3 loop reads CAWSKQGQVNTIYF. For the CDR3, the DNA is TGTGCCTGGAGTAAACAGGGGCAAGTAAACACCATATATTTT. The chain is built from TRBV30 and TRBJ1-3; the match to TRBD1 covers 7 bases. V was pared by 2 bases and J by 6 bases, with 7 bases of the junction left unmatched. The CDR3 runs 14 residues. The germline gives CDR1 GTSNPN, CDR2 SVGIG (reference sequence).

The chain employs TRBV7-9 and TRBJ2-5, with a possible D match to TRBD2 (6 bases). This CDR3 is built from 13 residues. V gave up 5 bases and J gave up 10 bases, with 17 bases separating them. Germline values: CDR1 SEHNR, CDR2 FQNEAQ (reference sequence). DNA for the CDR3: TGTGCCAGCAGCCTAGGGACTGGAACACGCCAGTACTTC. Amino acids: CASSLGTGTRQYF.

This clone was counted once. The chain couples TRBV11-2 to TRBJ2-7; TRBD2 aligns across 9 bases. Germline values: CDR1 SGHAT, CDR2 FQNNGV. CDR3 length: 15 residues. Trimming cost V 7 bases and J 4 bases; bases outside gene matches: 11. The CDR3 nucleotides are TGTGCCAGCATGAGGGTGGATAGCGGGAGATACGAGCAGTACTTC. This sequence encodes CASMRVDSGRYEQYF.

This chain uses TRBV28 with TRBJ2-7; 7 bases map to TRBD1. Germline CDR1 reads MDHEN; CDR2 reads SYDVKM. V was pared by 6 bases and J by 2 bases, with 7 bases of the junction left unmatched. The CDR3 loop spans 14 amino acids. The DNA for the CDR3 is TGTGCCAGCAGACCTCCGGGACAGACCTACGAGCAGTACTTC. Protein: CASRPPGQTYEQYF.